A single sample is the source of the 18 T cell receptor beta chains below, sequenced in a study of Ad26.COV2.S vaccination and SARS-CoV-2 variants (dated by TCRdb to 2020 to 2023). The library was generated by the immunoSEQ multiplex PCR assay. Here the immuneACCESS table is served through TCRdb, limited to in-frame sequences with V and J called. Missing clones are a known gap in these copies; in checked studies unresolved V genes cover under half, and the rest lacks a known reason. The sample yields about 440,000 clones; 80% to 95% were counted once. Around 4.2% of the sample is held by the ten biggest clonotypes. Explained via the paper, the treatment or condition label denotes: about 20 received Ad26.COV2.S at low or high dose, single or two shots; 5 received placebo; per-sample allocation not given. For vaccine and placebo recipients, the sequenced repertoires came from samples collected on day 63 after the first injection.

The sequencing here drew on peripheral blood, taken in a trial of Ad26.COV2.S vaccine versus placebo. These TCRs come from a person aged 18-65 years who received the Ad26.COV2.S COVID-19 vaccine or a placebo.

This clone was observed once. The chain joins TRBV28 to TRBJ2-2, with D tentatively TRBD2 (7 bases). Germline V CDR1 and CDR2: MDHEN, SYDVKM. Trimming removed 6 bases at V and 1 base at J, with 9 bases between. The CDR3 extends over 14 amino acids. The CDR3 DNA is TGTGCCAGCAGGGGAGGGGGGAACACCGGGGAGCTGTTTTTT. The encoded protein is CASRGGGNTGELFF.

This chain links TRBV7-9 with TRBJ1-6; no clear D. The ends were cut back, 2 bases at V and 0 bases at J, with 5 bases in the middle. Germline CDR1 reads SEHNR; CDR2 reads FQNEAQ (reference sequence). The CDR3 is made up of 15 amino acids. In nucleotides, the CDR3 is TGTGCCAGCAGCTTAACAAGCTCCTATAATTCACCCCTCCACTTT. As protein: CASSLTSSYNSPLHF.

The chain joins TRBV2 to TRBJ2-7, with a possible D match to TRBD2 (5 bases). The V and J ends lost 1 base and 3 bases respectively, with 10 bases between them. Germline V CDR1 and CDR2: SNHLY, FYNNEI. CDR3 size: 14 residues. CDR3 in amino acids: CASSEEMGVYEQYF. CDR3 bases: TGTGCCAGCAGTGAAGAGATGGGAGTCTACGAGCAGTACTTC.

V and J are TRBV27 and TRBJ2-7; D is unresolved. This CDR3 contains 16 residues. V was shortened by 1 base and J by 3 bases, with 16 bases between the two germline ends. Germline V gene data show CDR1 as MNHEY and CDR2 as SMNVEV (reference sequence). The CDR3 spells CASSLLRSVLYYEQYF. The CDR3 DNA is TGTGCCAGCAGTTTATTAAGGTCAGTTTTATACTACGAGCAGTACTTC.

This chain links TRBV28 with TRBJ2-1, with 10 positions matching TRBD2. Germline V CDR1 and CDR2: MDHEN, SYDVKM. Germline trimming cut 6 bases from V and 10 bases from J; bases unmatched to any gene: 6. This CDR3 region has 13 residues. The CDR3, as DNA: TGTGCCAGCAGCGAAGCGGGAGGGGGGGAGCAGTTCTTC. It translates to CASSEAGGGEQFF.

V usage is TRBV30 and J usage is TRBJ2-2; the match to TRBD2 covers 7 bases. The CDR3 consists of 15 residues. Germline V gene data show CDR1 as GTSNPN and CDR2 as SVGIG (reference sequence). With V trimmed by 2 bases and J by 6 bases, 9 bases remained unmatched. CDR3 sequence reads: CAWSPGLVVAGELFF. CDR3 in DNA: TGTGCCTGGAGTCCCGGACTAGTGGTTGCCGGGGAGCTGTTTTTT.

This rearrangement joins TRBV7-2 to TRBJ2-1; D not certain. Germline assignment: CDR1 SGHTA and CDR2 FQGNSA. V was cut by 1 base and J by 10 bases, with 14 bases left in between. This CDR3 spans 14 amino acids. In DNA form, the CDR3 reads TGTGCCAGCAGCTTAGGAGGCAGACCTACGGAGCAGTTCTTC. It yields the protein CASSLGGRPTEQFF. Full variable domain (outside the CDR3, taken from reference TRBV7-2 and TRBJ2-1): GAGVSQSPSNKVTEKGKDVELRCDPISGHTALYWYRQSLGQGLEFLIYFQGNSAPDKSGLPSDRFSAERTGGSVSTLTIQRTQQEDSAVYLCASSLGGRPTEQFFGPGTRLTVL.

This chain uses TRBV9 with TRBJ2-3; D assignment may be TRBD1 or TRBD2 (6 bases each). V dropped 0 bases and J dropped 7 bases, with 15 bases sitting between them. CDR1 is SGDLS and CDR2 is YYNGEE in the germline V gene. This CDR3 comprises 15 residues. CDR3 region: CASSVEGGEGNTQYF. The CDR3 nucleotides read TGTGCCAGCAGCGTAGAGGGGGGAGAAGGGAATACGCAGTATTTT.

CDR3 region: CASSQSGTGLPPLHF. DNA of the CDR3: TGCGCCAGCAGCCAGTCCGGGACAGGGTTACCACCCCTCCACTTT. The J gene is TRBJ1-6, the V gene TRBV4-3, with 9 positions matching TRBD1. Looked up from germline, CDR1 is LGHNA and CDR2 is YSLEER. The CDR3 has 15 residues. The V and J ends lost 3 bases and 11 bases, in that order; junction bases with no gene match: 8.

The chain recombines TRBV6-2 or TRBV6-3 with TRBJ1-1, with a tentative D call TRBD1 (5 bases). V lost 7 bases and J lost 1, with 10 bases in between. CDR3 length equals 13 residues. Per the germline V gene, CDR1 is MNHEY and CDR2 is SVGEGT. In DNA, the CDR3 is TGTGCCAGCACCCCGGGGGAGAACACTGAAGCTTTCTTT. Residues: CASTPGENTEAFF.

This clone was counted only a few times. V and J are TRBV28 and TRBJ1-1; TRBD1 might be the D (6 bases). The CDR3 is made up of 14 amino acids. CDR1 MDHEN and CDR2 SYDVKM come from the germline V gene. Trimming removed 3 bases at V and 1 base at J, with 9 bases between. The CDR3 loop reads CASSLTGGNTEAFF. The CDR3 DNA follows: TGTGCCAGCAGTTTGACAGGAGGGAACACTGAAGCTTTCTTT.

The V gene is TRBV19, the J gene TRBJ2-1; 8 bases agree with TRBD2. The CDR3 length is 15 residues. Germline V gives CDR1 LNHDA, CDR2 SQIVND (reference sequence). The V gene end was trimmed by 7 bases and the J gene end by 9 bases; junction bases not matched to a gene: 14. CDR3 sequence: CASTIPGGGLGEQFF. DNA for the CDR3: TGTGCCAGTACCATCCCGGGGGGGGGCTTGGGTGAGCAGTTCTTC. The entire variable domain, with the rest obtained from reference TRBV19 and TRBJ2-1, is as follows: DGGITQSPKYLFRKEGQNVTLSCEQNLNHDAMYWYRQDPGQGLRLIYYSQIVNDFQKGDIAEGYSVSREKKESFPLTVTSAQKNPTAFYLCASTIPGGGLGEQFFGPGTRLTVL.

V gene TRBV27 combines with J gene TRBJ2-1; the match to TRBD2 covers 9 bases. This CDR3 contains 14 residues. The V segment lost 6 bases and the J segment 8 bases; nucleotides outside the gene matches: 8. Germline lookup yields CDR1 MNHEY and CDR2 SMNVEV (reference sequence). CDR3 loop: CASRLISGSDEQFF. CDR3 bases: TGTGCCAGCAGACTCATTAGCGGGAGTGATGAGCAGTTCTTC.

This rearrangement joins TRBV2 to TRBJ2-7; the D call may be TRBD1 or TRBD2 (5 bases each). The CDR3 covers 14 residues. Germline V gene lookup returns CDR1 SNHLY and CDR2 FYNNEI. The germline V and J ends were trimmed by 2 bases and 2 bases, with 10 bases remaining between them. For the CDR3, the DNA is TGTGCCAGCAGTGAAAATGAGGGGACCTACGAGCAGTACTTC. Translation: CASSENEGTYEQYF. Variable domain in full (rest from reference TRBV2 and TRBJ2-7): EPEVTQTPSHQVTQMGQEVILRCVPISNHLYFYWYRQILGQKVEFLVSFYNNEISEKSEIFDDQFSVERPDGSNFTLKIRSTKLEDSAMYFCASSENEGTYEQYFGPGTRLTVT.

This chain connects TRBV27 to TRBJ1-1; 9 nucleotides line up with TRBD1. V was pared by 0 bases and J by 7 bases, with 9 bases of the junction left unmatched. Germline assignment: CDR1 MNHEY and CDR2 SMNVEV (reference sequence). This CDR3 contains 16 residues. CDR3 nucleotides: TGTGCCAGCAGTTTATCAGCCCACAGGGGGCTGAGTGAAGCTTTCTTT. Residues: CASSLSAHRGLSEAFF.

Comment on this clone: The sample carries other DNA sequences with the same CDR3. The chain couples TRBV2 to TRBJ2-1; no clear D gene. Trimming took 6 bases from V and 4 from J, leaving 4 bases between them. The CDR3 is 11 amino acids. Germline assignment: CDR1 SNHLY and CDR2 FYNNEI. This chain's CDR3 is CASRGYNEQFF. The CDR3 DNA is TGTGCCAGCAGGGGGTACAATGAGCAGTTCTTC.

The chain uses TRBV19 and TRBJ2-3, with 8 nucleotides matching TRBD2. The V gene end was trimmed by 3 bases and the J gene end by 2 bases; junction bases not matched to a gene: 7. CDR1 LNHDA and CDR2 SQIVND come from the germline V gene (reference sequence). CDR3 length equals 16 residues. The CDR3 region is CASSIGAGDLTDTQYF. DNA for the CDR3: TGTGCCAGTAGTATCGGAGCGGGAGACCTCACAGATACGCAGTATTTT.

On this clone itself: An end of the junction does not agree with germline; a read error may underlie this. This chain links TRBV9 with TRBJ2-1; 9 bases are shared with TRBD2. CDR1 and CDR2 (germline): SGDLS, YYNGEE. The CDR3 consists of 15 residues. CDR3 amino acids: CTSSPRIAGDNEQFF. CDR3 nucleotides: TGTACCAGCAGCCCCCGAATAGCGGGAGACAATGAGCAGTTCTTC.